The 31 T cell receptor beta chains listed next were all sequenced from one sample in a study of human T cells and chemical hapten exposure. Each CDR3 protein gets one entry after TCRdb re-called the RACE reads with MiXCR. The table lists 35,000 to 50,000 distinct CDR3 sequences, 9.5% to 10% of them singletons, with 13% to 15% in the top ten. The time point: patch test 2, 6 weeks after DPC sensitization. Treatment described: therapeutic diphenylcyclopropenone sensitization with weekly scalp DPC. Total RNA was extracted from unfractionated whole blood. Specimen: whole blood, collected in connection with sensitization to the hapten diphenylcyclopropenone (DPC). These receptors were obtained from a woman aged 25-40 years with alopecia areata. Some clones in this sample may be carry-over from other donors' samples.

The CDR3 region is CASSQEQAEDTQYF. The CDR3 nucleotides read TGCGCCAGCAGCCAAGAGCAAGCTGAGGATACGCAGTATTTT. This chain links TRBV4-1 with TRBJ2-3; unclear D gene. Per germline, CDR1 MGHRA and CDR2 YSYEKL. V gave up 0 bases and J gave up 6 bases, with 10 bases separating them. CDR3 length equals 14 residues.

This clonotype was found a few times. The chain links TRBV5-1 to TRBJ2-1; perhaps TRBD2 as D (5 bases). There are 13 residues in the CDR3. Germline assignment: CDR1 SGHRS and CDR2 YFSETQ. Trimming shortened V by 5 bases and J by 1 base, and 7 bases separated the two germline ends. CDR3 amino acids: CASSEGSYNEQFF. The CDR3 region has the DNA TGCGCCAGCAGTGAGGGTTCCTACAATGAGCAGTTCTTC.

In its sample, this clonotype was seen a few times. The chain joins TRBV6-2 or TRBV6-3 to TRBJ1-3; the D is unclear. The germline V gene has CDR1 MNHEY and CDR2 SVGEGT. This CDR3 has 15 amino acids. Trimming removed 7 bases from V and 0 bases from J, with 13 bases in between. DNA for the CDR3: TGTGCCAGCAACGGGGTGAGGATCTCTGGAAACACCATATATTTT. It codes for CASNGVRISGNTIYF.

This clonotype was counted only a few times. The chain links TRBV7-9 to TRBJ2-1; D might be TRBD1 (6 bases). The CDR3 covers 14 residues. Germline V gene data show CDR1 as SEHNR and CDR2 as FQNEAQ (reference sequence). Deletions cut 4 bases from V and 6 bases from J, with 13 bases between. Here the CDR3 reads CASSSATGVNEQFF. CDR3 DNA sequence: TGTGCCAGCAGCTCCGCGACAGGTGTCAATGAGCAGTTCTTC.

The chain carries TRBV5-1 and TRBJ2-5; D not certain. Germline V lookup: CDR1 SGHRS, CDR2 YFSETQ. This CDR3 is built from 15 residues. V lost 1 base and J 1 base, leaving 11 bases between the germline ends. CDR3: CASSLRAALQETQYF. The CDR3 region has the DNA TGCGCCAGCAGCTTGAGGGCAGCCCTCCAAGAGACCCAGTACTTC.

This clonotype occurred many times. The chain combines TRBV4-2 with TRBJ2-1; the D gene is possibly TRBD2 (5 bases). The CDR3 runs 14 residues. V was trimmed by 5 bases and J by 9 bases, leaving 17 bases between them. Germline CDR1 is LGHNA and CDR2 is YNFKEQ. As DNA, the CDR3 is TGTGCCAGCAGCGCAACTAGTACCGTCGGTGAGCAGTTCTTC. Protein sequence: CASSATSTVGEQFF.

The sample holds many counts of this clonotype. The rearrangement links TRBV5-5 to TRBJ2-3; 9 nucleotides match TRBD2. After removal of 1 base from V and 5 bases from J, the junction contained 5 bases not matched to a gene. The CDR3 sequence is 15 residues long. Germline-derived CDR1 and CDR2 are SGHKS and YYEKEE (reference sequence). For the CDR3, the DNA is TGTGCCAGCAGCTTGAGTAGCGGGGGCGGAGATACGCAGTATTTT. This gives the protein CASSLSSGGGDTQYF.

There are a few counts of this clonotype. This chain links TRBV24-1 with TRBJ1-5; 9 positions agree with TRBD1. CDR3 length: 15 residues. Germline V CDR1 and CDR2: KGHDR, SFDVKD. The J segment lost 4 bases and the V segment lost 3 bases, leaving 3 bases of the junction unmatched. CDR3 nucleotide sequence: TGTGCCACCAGTGATACAGGGGGCTTGAATCAGCCCCAGCATTTT. Translating gives CATSDTGGLNQPQHF.

The chain carries TRBV9 and TRBJ1-1, with TRBD1 as a possible D gene (5 bases). The CDR3 is made up of 15 amino acids. CDR1 SGDLS and CDR2 YYNGEE come from the germline V gene. V lost 0 bases and J lost 5, with 14 bases in between. This CDR3 reads CASSVEGIRATEAFF. Written as DNA, the CDR3 is TGTGCCAGCAGCGTAGAGGGGATCCGGGCAACTGAAGCTTTCTTT.

This clonotype turned up a few times. This chain connects TRBV6-1 to TRBJ2-7; 10 positions match TRBD1. V shed 5 bases, J shed 4 bases, and the junction held 17 bases outside the gene matches. Looked up from germline, CDR1 is MNHNS and CDR2 is SASEGT. The CDR3 is 18 residues long. The CDR3 sequence is CASSFGEFGRTGGYEQYF. Here the CDR3 DNA reads TGTGCCAGCAGTTTTGGGGAATTCGGCCGGACAGGGGGGTACGAGCAGTACTTC.

The chain is built from TRBV10-3 and TRBJ2-1; D not certain. The CDR3 runs 14 residues. Germline V gene sequence: CDR1 ENHRY, CDR2 SYGVKD. V shed 4 bases and J shed 6 bases, with 13 bases lying between them. This CDR3 reads CAISVTAPTNEQFF. DNA of the CDR3: TGTGCCATCAGTGTAACAGCCCCTACCAATGAGCAGTTCTTC.

This clonotype showed up just a few times. The V call is TRBV5-5, the J call TRBJ2-6; D remains unclear. The CDR3 extends over 16 amino acids. Germline V CDR1 and CDR2: SGHKS, YYEKEE (reference sequence). Trimming removed 3 bases at V and 2 bases at J, with 12 bases between. The CDR3 region has the DNA TGTGCCAGCAGCTCCCAAACAGTACCTGGGGCCAACGTCCTGACTTTC. Translation gives CASSSQTVPGANVLTF.

This clonotype came up many times. This chain uses TRBV19 with TRBJ2-4; D is possibly TRBD1 (6 bases). The CDR3 covers 15 residues. Trimming took 5 bases from V and 7 from J, leaving 18 bases between them. Germline assignment: CDR1 LNHDA and CDR2 SQIVND (reference sequence). The CDR3 sequence is CASSFTTGHLNIQYF. CDR3 nucleotides: TGTGCCAGTAGTTTTACGACAGGCCACCTCAACATTCAGTACTTC.

This chain connects TRBV20-1 to TRBJ2-3, with D maybe TRBD2 (5 bases). The V and J ends lost 0 bases and 2 bases respectively, with 15 bases between them. Germline V gene lookup returns CDR1 DFQATT and CDR2 SNEGSKA (reference sequence). The CDR3 length is 16 residues. The CDR3 coding sequence is TGCAGTGCTAGAGAGCCAGGACGAGGGAACACAGATACGCAGTATTTT. It yields the protein CSAREPGRGNTDTQYF.

Only a few counts were recorded for this clonotype. The genes are TRBV30 and TRBJ2-3; 7 bases are a match to TRBD1. Germline V gene data show CDR1 as GTSNPN and CDR2 as SVGIG (reference sequence). V lost 5 bases and J lost 0; bases outside the gene matches: 5. The CDR3 is 14 residues long. Here the CDR3 DNA reads TGTGCCTGGGGGGGACAGAGTAGCACAGATACGCAGTATTTT. Protein product: CAWGGQSSTDTQYF.

This clonotype has at least ten counts. V and J are TRBV7-2 and TRBJ2-7; perhaps TRBD1 as D (6 bases). In germline, CDR1 is SGHTA, CDR2 FQGNSA. The CDR3 has 14 residues. V was cut by 3 bases and J by 3 bases, with 12 bases left in between. The CDR3 spells CASSLAGTNYEQYF. The CDR3 DNA follows: TGTGCCAGCAGCTTGGCCGGGACAAACTACGAGCAGTACTTC.

Many counts were recorded for this clonotype. The chain carries TRBV10-3 and TRBJ1-1, with D uncertain. Germline-derived CDR1 and CDR2 are ENHRY and SYGVKD. This CDR3 spans 14 amino acids. V was cut by 4 bases and J by 1 base, with 10 bases left in between. The CDR3 protein is CAISGYGGNTEAFF. CDR3 bases: TGTGCCATCAGTGGGTACGGAGGGAACACTGAAGCTTTCTTT.

The J gene is TRBJ2-1, the V gene TRBV7-3, with 8 bases that match TRBD1. Germline V gives CDR1 SGHTA, CDR2 FQGTGA. The CDR3 runs to 15 residues. The J segment lost 4 bases and the V segment lost 4 bases, leaving 6 bases of the junction unmatched. The DNA for the CDR3 is TGTGCCAGCAGCTCCGCAGGGGGCCGATACAATGAGCAGTTCTTC. Residues: CASSSAGGRYNEQFF.

This chain connects TRBV28 to TRBJ2-2; TRBD2 matches 10 bases. The V and J ends lost 8 bases and 7 bases, in that order; junction bases with no gene match: 1. The CDR3 runs to 12 residues. Per the germline V gene, CDR1 is MDHEN and CDR2 is SYDVKM. For the CDR3, the DNA is TGTGCCAGCCCTAGCGGGGGCGGGGAGCTGTTTTTT. Translating it yields CASPSGGGELFF. The variable domain in full, with the rest retrieved from reference TRBV28 and TRBJ2-2, is DVKVTQSSRYLVKRTGEKVFLECVQDMDHENMFWYRQDPGLGLRLIYFSYDVKMKEKGDIPEGYSVSREKKERFSLILESASTNQTSMYLCASPSGGGELFFGEGSRLTVL.

This clonotype was seen many times. V gene TRBV27 combines with J gene TRBJ2-1; D remains ambiguous. This CDR3 region has 18 residues. Trimming cost V 0 bases and J 1 base, with 16 bases left between them. Germline assignment: CDR1 MNHEY and CDR2 SMNVEV (reference sequence). This chain's CDR3 is CASSLSLWKGGSYNEQFF. The CDR3 DNA follows: TGTGCCAGCAGTTTATCGCTATGGAAGGGCGGATCCTACAATGAGCAGTTCTTC.

The chain employs TRBV29-1 and TRBJ1-2; D is uncertain. The germline V gene has CDR1 SQVTM and CDR2 ANQGSEA. Between the trimmed V and J ends, which lost 6 bases and 3 bases, there was a span of 17 bases. CDR3 length: 14 amino acids. CDR3: CSVPQAIGHYGYTF. The CDR3, as DNA: TGCAGCGTCCCTCAGGCGATCGGTCACTATGGCTACACCTTC.

This rearrangement joins TRBV20-1 to TRBJ2-7, with D possibly being TRBD2 (6 bases). Trimming removed 5 bases at V and 0 bases at J, with 17 bases between. CDR3 length equals 15 residues. In germline, CDR1 is DFQATT, CDR2 SNEGSKA (reference sequence). Here the CDR3 DNA reads TGCAGTGCTCCCCTCGGGACTCCTAGCTCCTACGAGCAGTACTTC. It codes for CSAPLGTPSSYEQYF.

This clonotype was detected many times. V usage is TRBV9 and J usage is TRBJ1-2; D is uncertain. V shed 0 bases and J shed 7 bases, with 13 bases lying between them. The CDR3 is 14 amino acids. Germline V CDR1 and CDR2: SGDLS, YYNGEE. CDR3 residues: CASSVESGRAGYTF. The CDR3 nucleotides read TGTGCCAGCAGCGTAGAGTCAGGACGGGCTGGCTACACCTTC.

Worth noting for this clonotype: One end of the junction does not line up with germline, which may come from a read error. This chain links TRBV20-1 with TRBJ1-6, with TRBD1 matching 7 bases. Germline V gene data show CDR1 as DFQATT and CDR2 as SNEGSKA (reference sequence). The CDR3 loop spans 13 amino acids. Here the CDR3 DNA reads TGCAGTGCCCAGGGGGGAGGTTGGTCACCCCACCACTTT. Translating gives CSAQGGGWSPHHF.

This sequence joins TRBV12-3 or TRBV12-4 and TRBJ2-7; no definite D call. V was cut by 3 bases and J by 6 bases, with 6 bases left in between. CDR3 size: 11 residues. The CDR3 DNA is TGTGCCAGCAGTTTGCAGGTCGAGCAGTACTTC. Protein product: CASSLQVEQYF.

Only a few counts were recorded for this clonotype. The J gene is TRBJ2-7, the V gene TRBV29-1, with D tentatively TRBD1 (6 bases). Between the trimmed V and J ends, which lost 7 bases and 6 bases, there was a span of 22 bases. This CDR3 has 14 amino acids. CDR1 and CDR2 (germline): SQVTM, ANQGSEA. The CDR3 region is CSASGVYDRPEQYF. The DNA for the CDR3 is TGCAGCGCCTCAGGGGTATACGACCGTCCCGAGCAGTACTTC.

The chain links TRBV10-3 to TRBJ1-1; maybe TRBD1 (5 bases). The CDR3 has 13 amino acids. Germline V lookup: CDR1 ENHRY, CDR2 SYGVKD. Trimming removed 11 bases at V and 0 bases at J, with 13 bases between. The CDR3 region has the DNA TGTGCCGCGAACCGGGGCGTGAACACTGAAGCTTTCTTT. It is translated as CAANRGVNTEAFF.

This clonotype was observed a few times. The rearrangement joins TRBV6-2 or TRBV6-3 to TRBJ1-5; 11 bases line up with TRBD1. Looked up from germline, CDR1 is MNHEY and CDR2 is SVGEGT. Germline trimming cut 5 bases from V and 7 bases from J; bases unmatched to any gene: 4. There are 14 residues in the CDR3. The CDR3 coding sequence is TGTGCCAGCAGTCAAGGGACAGGGGGACAGCCCCAGCATTTT. Translation: CASSQGTGGQPQHF.

This clonotype was seen a few times. This chain connects TRBV12-3 or TRBV12-4 to TRBJ2-3; D possibly corresponds to TRBD2 (6 bases). The V end was cut by 4 bases, the J end by 3 bases, with 17 bases between. CDR3 length equals 16 residues. As DNA, the CDR3 is TGTGCCAGCAGTTCCCCACAGATGGGGGGAACAGATACGCAGTATTTT. It yields the protein CASSSPQMGGTDTQYF.

The sample holds a few counts of this clonotype. This chain uses TRBV6-5 with TRBJ2-1; weak D call: TRBD1 (6 bases). CDR1 is MNHEY, CDR2 SVGAGI, per germline. There are 13 residues in the CDR3. Between the trimmed V and J ends, which lost 5 bases and 8 bases, there was a span of 13 bases. DNA of the CDR3: TGTGCCAGCAGTCCTCCAGGGGCCGATGAGCAGTTCTTC. As protein: CASSPPGADEQFF.

The chain couples TRBV7-2 to TRBJ1-3; no reliable D call. In germline, CDR1 is SGHTA, CDR2 FQGNSA. V lost 1 base, J lost 4 bases, and 5 bases lay in between. The CDR3 spans 13 residues. The CDR3 loop reads CASSLVPGNTIYF. The CDR3 bases are TGTGCCAGCAGCTTAGTTCCAGGAAACACCATATATTTT.